The rows below give T cell receptor beta chains drawn from one sample of a study of T cell responses to AZD1222 COVID-19 vaccine. Sequencing was performed with immunoSEQ multiplex PCR; in TCRdb, only in-frame clones are kept and a portion is missing. The repertoire holds 150,000 or so clones, with roughly nine tenths as singletons. The source was peripheral blood, collected on day 0 of AZD1222 vaccination. These receptors originate from an adult in good health. CDR3s include the opening cysteine and the closing phenylalanine or tryptophan. The order of the fields is V gene, J gene, CDR3 protein.

v_gene: TRBV7-8
j_gene: TRBJ2-7
CDR3aa: CASSLRPGHEQYF

v_gene: TRBV6-2/TRBV6-3
j_gene: TRBJ1-5
CDR3aa: CASSYFGPQRTHNQPQHF

v_gene: TRBV21-1
j_gene: TRBJ2-4
CDR3aa: CASSNRGVLAGANIQYF

v_gene: TRBV7-2
j_gene: TRBJ1-5
CDR3aa: CASSLEGQGSRNQPQHF

v_gene: TRBV27
j_gene: TRBJ2-5
CDR3aa: CASSLSRDSGRGTQYF

v_gene: TRBV18
j_gene: TRBJ1-1
CDR3aa: CASSAELNTEAFF

v_gene: TRBV27
j_gene: TRBJ1-1
CDR3aa: CASSLVGREAFF

v_gene: TRBV11-2
j_gene: TRBJ1-5
CDR3aa: CASSLEGGNNQPQHF

v_gene: TRBV13
j_gene: TRBJ2-1
CDR3aa: CASSLGVGGSSSYNEQFF

v_gene: TRBV5-1
j_gene: TRBJ2-1
CDR3aa: CASSLEGPWGNEQFF

v_gene: TRBV9
j_gene: TRBJ1-2
CDR3aa: CASSITIEGDIYGYTF

v_gene: TRBV12-3/TRBV12-4
j_gene: TRBJ2-7
CDR3aa: CASRHNKAYEQYF

v_gene: TRBV9
j_gene: TRBJ2-7
CDR3aa: CASSEGTRSEQYF

v_gene: TRBV2
j_gene: TRBJ2-7
CDR3aa: CASRETSGGYEQYF

v_gene: TRBV9
j_gene: TRBJ2-7
CDR3aa: CASSVGPSYEQYF

v_gene: TRBV5-6
j_gene: TRBJ2-1
CDR3aa: CASSLADGLNEQFF

v_gene: TRBV9
j_gene: TRBJ1-3
CDR3aa: CASSVGRGSPGGNTIYF

v_gene: TRBV5-6
j_gene: TRBJ1-1
CDR3aa: CASSDPLIGNTEAFF

v_gene: TRBV28
j_gene: TRBJ2-2
CDR3aa: CASSPRPIDRGRGTGELFF

v_gene: TRBV5-1
j_gene: TRBJ1-5
CDR3aa: CASSLGQESNQPQHF